The 16 T cell receptor beta chains listed next were all sequenced from one sample in a study of PD-L1 blockade in urothelial cancer. Time point indicated: pretreatment peripheral blood. This table comes from immunoSEQ multiplex PCR, and its TCRdb copy is limited to in-frame clones, with some not included. The table has 50,000 to 55,000 clones, about 82% seen once. Source: PBMCs, taken around atezolizumab (anti-PD-L1) treatment. The receptors shown here come from a man between 60 and 75 years old with urothelial cancer.

V gene TRBV7-9 combines with J gene TRBJ2-1; 10 bases are a match to TRBD2. Germline V gene lookup returns CDR1 SEHNR and CDR2 FQNEAQ (reference sequence). V lost 2 bases, J lost 6 bases, and 4 bases stayed unmatched. The CDR3 has 15 residues. The CDR3 loop is CASSLLAGGGNEQFF. DNA of the CDR3: TGTGCCAGCAGCTTATTAGCGGGAGGAGGCAATGAGCAGTTCTTC.

The J gene is TRBJ2-1, the V gene TRBV7-2; 13 bases match TRBD2. The CDR3 covers 13 residues. CDR1 and CDR2 (germline): SGHTA, FQGNSA. V lost 5 bases, J lost 15 bases, and 7 bases stayed unmatched. CDR3 sequence reads: CASSPPGLAGAFF. The DNA of the CDR3 is TGTGCCAGCAGCCCACCAGGACTAGCGGGGGCGTTCTTC.

The chain links TRBV19 to TRBJ2-5; the D is unclear. This CDR3 has 13 residues. Germline CDR1 LNHDA, CDR2 SQIVND (reference sequence). The V end was cut by 3 bases, the J end by 5 bases, with 10 bases between. The CDR3 is CASSMVGLETQYF. The DNA for the CDR3 is TGTGCCAGTAGTATGGTCGGGTTGGAGACCCAGTACTTC.

The chain carries TRBV5-4 and TRBJ2-5; TRBD1 is a possible D gene (6 bases). Trimming took 4 bases from V and 0 from J, leaving 10 bases between them. The CDR3 runs to 14 residues. CDR1 is SGHNT, CDR2 YYREEE, per germline (reference sequence). CDR3 in amino acids: CASSATGNQETQYF. Written as DNA, the CDR3 is TGTGCCAGCAGCGCCACAGGGAACCAAGAGACCCAGTACTTC.

As concerns this clone: The junction does not match germline at one end; this may be a read error. The chain uses TRBV7-7 and TRBJ2-1, with 8 bases aligning to TRBD2. This CDR3 is built from 15 residues. Germline lookup yields CDR1 SSHAT and CDR2 FNYEAQ (reference sequence). The CDR3 spells CASSLGTSSYNEQFF. The CDR3 DNA reads as TGTGCTAGCAGCTTGGGGACTAGCTCCTACAATGAGCAGTTCTTC. Looking up the rest from reference TRBV7-7 and TRBJ2-1 gives the full variable domain: GAGVSQSPRYKVTKRGQDVTLRCDPISSHATLYWYQQALGQGPEFLTYFNYEAQPDKSGLPSDRFSAERPEGSISTLTIQRTEQRDSAMYRCASSLGTSSYNEQFFGPGTRLTVL.

This chain uses TRBV29-1 with TRBJ1-2; possible D gene TRBD1, 5 bases. V lost 8 bases and J lost 3, with 16 bases in between. This CDR3 region has 13 residues. The germline V gene encodes CDR1 SQVTM and CDR2 ANQGSEA. In DNA, the CDR3 is TGCAGCTCGCGACAGTCCTCCGACTATGGCTACACCTTC. Translation: CSSRQSSDYGYTF. The variable domain in full, completed from reference TRBV29-1 and TRBJ1-2, reads SAVISQKPSRDICQRGTSLTIQCQVDSQVTMMFWYRQQPGQSLTLIATANQGSEATYESGFVIDKFPISRPNLTFSTLTVSNMSPEDSSIYLCSSRQSSDYGYTFGSGTRLTVV.

The rearrangement joins TRBV6-5 to TRBJ1-2; D is unresolved. The CDR3 consists of 16 residues. V was trimmed by 3 bases and J by 0 bases, leaving 14 bases between them. CDR1 and CDR2 (germline): MNHEY, SVGAGI. DNA of the CDR3: TGTGCCAGCAGTTATGCGGGTATCGGGACTAACTATGGCTACACCTTC. Residues: CASSYAGIGTNYGYTF.

The rearrangement joins TRBV7-8 to TRBJ1-2, with TRBD1 as a possible D gene (5 bases). V was pared by 1 base and J by 2 bases, with 11 bases between. Per germline, CDR1 SGHVS and CDR2 FQNEAQ. The CDR3 is made up of 15 amino acids. The DNA of the CDR3 is TGTGCCAGCAGCTTAGATCGATCAGGGAACTATGGCTACACCTTC. As protein: CASSLDRSGNYGYTF.

This sequence joins TRBV19 and TRBJ2-7, with D possibly matching TRBD1 (5 bases). Trimming removed 5 bases from V and 0 bases from J, with 11 bases in between. In germline, CDR1 is LNHDA, CDR2 SQIVND (reference sequence). The CDR3 loop spans 14 amino acids. The DNA for the CDR3 is TGTGCCAGTAGTGTAACAGGTAGCTCCTACGAGCAGTACTTC. Protein product: CASSVTGSSYEQYF.

J is TRBJ1-6 and V is TRBV11-2; D remains unclear. V lost 3 bases and J lost 5, with 11 bases in between. This CDR3 has 15 residues. Germline assignment: CDR1 SGHAT and CDR2 FQNNGV. The chain's CDR3 is CASSFSSGNNSPLHF. CDR3 nucleotides: TGTGCCAGCAGCTTCAGCTCGGGGAATAATTCACCCCTCCACTTT.

The chain joins TRBV27 to TRBJ2-7; 12 nucleotides align to TRBD2. V dropped 5 bases and J dropped 7; count of bases not matched to a gene: 12. The CDR3 is 16 amino acids. Germline CDR1 is MNHEY and CDR2 is SMNVEV (reference sequence). For the CDR3, the DNA is TGTGCCAGCAGTCAACGGACTAGCGGGACCCCTTTTGAGCAGTACTTC. Translated: CASSQRTSGTPFEQYF.

V gene TRBV7-2 combines with J gene TRBJ2-1, with 12 bases that match TRBD2. This CDR3 has 15 amino acids. Germline CDR1 is SGHTA and CDR2 is FQGNSA. The ends lost 1 base at V and 9 bases at J; junction bases unmatched: 4. CDR3 in amino acids: CASSLGLAGVVEQFF. The CDR3 DNA is TGTGCCAGCAGCTTAGGACTAGCGGGAGTGGTTGAGCAGTTCTTC.

The chain links TRBV5-1 to TRBJ2-7; a possible D gene is TRBD1 (6 bases). CDR1 is SGHRS, CDR2 YFSETQ, per germline. The germline V and J ends were trimmed by 4 bases and 1 base, with 15 bases remaining between them. The CDR3 extends over 15 amino acids. CDR3 in DNA: TGCGCCAGCAGCCTTTCTCAGGGGTTTTCCTACGAGCAGTACTTC. It is translated as CASSLSQGFSYEQYF.

This sequence joins TRBV7-3 and TRBJ2-6; possibly TRBD2 for D (5 bases). The CDR3 is 16 amino acids. Trimming stripped 4 bases from V and 0 bases from J, with 10 bases between. Germline V gene lookup returns CDR1 SGHTA and CDR2 FQGTGA. The CDR3 coding sequence is TGTGCCAGCAGCTCCGCCGGGGTCTCTGGGGCCAACGTCCTGACTTTC. This gives the protein CASSSAGVSGANVLTF.

The chain couples TRBV27 to TRBJ2-1, with 9 positions matching TRBD2. The CDR3 is made up of 15 amino acids. Germline loops: CDR1 MNHEY, CDR2 SMNVEV (reference sequence). The junction had 6 bases not matched to a gene; V was cut back by 5 bases and J by 4 bases. In DNA form, the CDR3 reads TGTGCCAGCAGTCAGACTAGCGGCGTATACAATGAGCAGTTCTTC. Encoded protein: CASSQTSGVYNEQFF.

V and J are TRBV7-9 and TRBJ2-7; a weak D match, TRBD1 (6 bases). Germline-derived CDR1 and CDR2 are SEHNR and FQNEAQ (reference sequence). V was pared by 4 bases and J by 3 bases, with 13 bases between. The CDR3 loop spans 14 amino acids. CDR3 sequence (DNA): TGTGCCAGCAGCTCCTCGGACAGAGACTACGAGCAGTACTTC. This encodes CASSSSDRDYEQYF. The complete variable domain, with remaining parts taken from reference TRBV7-9 and TRBJ2-7, reads DTGVSQNPRHKITKRGQNVTFRCDPISEHNRLYWYRQTLGQGPEFLTYFQNEAQLEKSRLLSDRFSAERPKGSFSTLEIQRTEQGDSAMYLCASSSSDRDYEQYFGPGTRLTVT.